This TCR beta chain emerged from a study of shared clonotypes between healthy human individuals. Germline V gene lookup returns CDR1 SQVTM and CDR2 ANQGSEA. The CDR3 runs 15 residues. The V gene end was trimmed by 6 bases and the J gene end by 1 base; junction bases not matched to a gene: 9. Clones were sequenced by immunoSEQ multiplex PCR, and TCRdb holds only the in-frame ones, with some missing. The sample lists around 2.5 million clones; 80% to 95% were seen once. The clonotype comes from a man aged 18 to 29 in good health. Some clones in this sample may be carry-over from other donors' samples. The J gene is TRBJ2-3, the V gene TRBV29-1, with 8 bases identical to TRBD2. Sequencing input: naive CD4+ T cells from PBMCs. As to subset: CD45RA+ positively selected. The CDR3: CSVALAGGGTDTQYF. The CDR3 nucleotides are TGCAGCGTCGCCCTAGCGGGCGGCGGCACAGATACGCAGTATTTT.